This T cell receptor beta chain was identified in a study of blood T cell repertoires in COVID-19. Sequencing was performed with immunoSEQ multiplex PCR; in TCRdb, only in-frame clones are kept and a portion is missing. The sample carries hundreds of thousands of clones, 89% recorded once. One Seattle source followed patients from active infection through their disease course. This CDR3 comprises 22 residues. J gave up 4 bases and V 0 bases, and 24 bases lay outside the gene matches. Germline assignment: CDR1 LGHDT and CDR2 YNNKEL (reference sequence). The chain joins TRBV3-1 (or the pseudogene TRBV3-2) to TRBJ2-3; the match to TRBD1 covers 8 bases. The clonotype originates from a young woman with COVID-19, enrolled during active disease. The material sequenced was peripheral blood. CDR3 residues: CASSQEENYRDRQTGAADTQYF. The CDR3 coding sequence is TGTGCCAGCAGCCAAGAGGAGAACTACCGGGACAGGCAGACCGGGGCGGCAGATACGCAGTATTTT.